This T cell receptor (beta chain) was documented in a study of blood T cell repertoires in COVID-19. About the study: Researchers got acute and convalescent COVID-19 samples from the United States, Italy and Spain. PBMCs, B-cell-depleted T cells, or T cells were the source of the cDNA or gDNA that made up the material.

CDR1 is MDHEN, CDR2 SYDVKM, per germline. The CDR3 length is 13 residues. Trimming at V came to 4 bases and at J to 3 bases, leaving 3 bases not matched to a gene. Methods used by the authors: Nucleated cell number was recorded as an estimate derived from reference gene primer amplification. Repertoires were generated with immunoSEQ multiplex PCR, while TCRdb's copy carries only in-frame clones and drops some. V and J calls and clone size are copied from that table; D and trimming were computed from the DNA. This table has around 25,000 clones, around 90% appearing once. The receptor was derived from a human donor with active COVID-19. The donor label of this sample is uncertain. This chain uses TRBV28 with TRBJ2-7; 7 bases align to TRBD2. The sequencing sample was made of peripheral blood. As DNA, the CDR3 is TGTGCCAGCAGTTCTACTAGCGTCTACGAGCAGTACTTC. Amino acids: CASSSTSVYEQYF.